The 28 T cell receptor beta chains in this list originate from one sample, sequenced in a study of blood T cells in healthy people across ages (dated by TCRdb to the mid-2010s). The library was obtained by 5' RACE. The sequencing machine was an Illumina HiSeq 2500. A second roughly 7 to 12 cycle PCR used a sample-barcoded 5' primer and a J-beta primer mix. In-frame beta chains were kept once TCRdb had trimmed the public reads at Q25 with fastp and called clones with MiXCR. Entries that share a CDR3 protein sequence are merged under the most common genes and DNA. The sample includes fewer than 900,000 distinct CDR3 sequences, with around 36% observed a single time. 13% of the sample goes to the ten largest clones. Sequenced input: blood. The receptors were sampled from a man aged 18 to 29 in good health.

This clonotype has a count of ten or more. The chain recombines TRBV7-2 with TRBJ2-7; D not certain. This CDR3 has 14 residues. Germline-derived CDR1 and CDR2 are SGHTA and FQGNSA. V was shortened by 4 bases and J by 4 bases, with 14 bases between the two germline ends. The DNA for the CDR3 is TGTGCCAGCAGCTGGGGATCCCCTCGGTACGAGCAGTACTTC. It is translated as CASSWGSPRYEQYF. The variable domain in full, with the rest retrieved from reference TRBV7-2 and TRBJ2-7, is GAGVSQSPSNKVTEKGKDVELRCDPISGHTALYWYRQSLGQGLEFLIYFQGNSAPDKSGLPSDRFSAERTGGSVSTLTIQRTQQEDSAVYLCASSWGSPRYEQYFGPGTRLTVT.

This clonotype was found a few times. The chain employs TRBV7-9 and TRBJ1-4; D is uncertain. The CDR3 has 14 residues. The V gene lost 5 bases and the J gene lost 0 bases, with 7 bases spanning the gap. Germline V CDR1 and CDR2: SEHNR, FQNEAQ (reference sequence). This chain's CDR3 is CASSTTATNEKLFF. In DNA form, the CDR3 reads TGTGCCAGCAGCACGACTGCAACTAATGAAAAACTGTTTTTT.

This clonotype was detected many times. The rearrangement joins TRBV6-5 to TRBJ2-5; no clear D. The germline V and J ends were trimmed by 2 bases and 5 bases, with 12 bases remaining between them. Germline CDR1 MNHEY, CDR2 SVGAGI. The CDR3 contains 14 residues. The CDR3 nucleotides read TGTGCCAGCAGTTACGTAGGTCTCGGGGAGACCCAGTACTTC. It yields the protein CASSYVGLGETQYF.

This chain uses TRBV15 with TRBJ2-7; D gene unclear. The tail of the sequence fits TRBJ2-5 better, so the J call may be wrong. This CDR3 is 13 amino acids long. Germline CDR1 reads LNHNV; CDR2 reads YYDKDF (reference sequence). CDR3 DNA sequence: TGTGCCACCAGCAGAGGTGCGGAGGAGACCCAGTACTTC. This translates into CATSRGAEETQYF.

J is TRBJ2-5 and V is TRBV11-1; 7 bases align to TRBD2. With the DNA end fitting TRBJ2-7 better, the J assignment may be wrong. The CDR3 is 15 amino acids. Germline lookup yields CDR1 SGHAT and CDR2 FQDESV (reference sequence). CDR3 region: CASSLANGRISEQYF. The CDR3 bases are TGTGCCAGCAGCTTAGCGAACGGGAGGATCTCCGAGCAGTACTTC.

J is TRBJ2-4 and V is TRBV7-2, with 7 bases lining up with TRBD1. The J call may be in error: the DNA end matches TRBJ2-7 better. The CDR3 totals 13 residues. The germline V gene has CDR1 SGHTA and CDR2 FQGNSA. The CDR3 here is CASRSGTAYEQYF. CDR3 DNA: TGTGCCAGCAGGTCCGGGACAGCCTACGAGCAGTACTTC.

The chain combines TRBV20-1 with TRBJ2-1, with TRBD2 matching 8 bases. This CDR3 is 15 amino acids long. Germline values: CDR1 DFQATT, CDR2 SNEGSKA (reference sequence). J lost 13 bases, V lost 3 bases, and 17 bases had no gene match. The CDR3 bases are TGCAGTGCTAGCCAAGCGGGGGCGCCCCAAGAGACCCAGTTCTTC. Its translation is CSASQAGAPQETQFF.

This sequence joins TRBV6-5 and TRBJ1-1; no clear D gene. Trimming pared 0 bases from V and 1 base from J, leaving 9 bases between. The CDR3 is 15 residues long. In germline, CDR1 is MNHEY, CDR2 SVGAGI. In DNA form, the CDR3 reads TGTGCCAGCAGTTACTCGACGAGCAAGAACACTGAAGCTTTCTTT. Translation gives CASSYSTSKNTEAFF.

A few counts support this clonotype. The rearrangement joins TRBV7-8 to TRBJ2-5, with TRBD2 matching over 13 bases. Germline V gene sequence: CDR1 SGHVS, CDR2 FQNEAQ. CDR3 length: 17 amino acids. V lost 4 bases and J lost 4; bases outside the gene matches: 9. The chain's CDR3 is CASSWPGTSGVGETQYF. CDR3 nucleotides: TGTGCCAGCAGCTGGCCGGGGACTAGCGGGGTTGGAGAGACCCAGTACTTC.

The chain couples TRBV20-1 to TRBJ2-7; perhaps TRBD2 as D (6 bases). CDR3 length: 14 residues. Germline V gene data show CDR1 as DFQATT and CDR2 as SNEGSKA (reference sequence). Trimming stripped 4 bases from V and 10 bases from J, with 23 bases between. This CDR3 reads CSAKFPGRKNNQYF. The CDR3 nucleotides read TGCAGTGCTAAATTCCCCGGGAGAAAAAACAATCAGTACTTC.

Details on this clonotype: Relative to the germline gene, one junction end is altered; a read error may explain this. V gene TRBV28 combines with J gene TRBJ1-5; maybe TRBD1 (6 bases). This CDR3 spans 16 amino acids. Germline loops: CDR1 MDHEN, CDR2 SYDVKM. The CDR3 region is CVSSSHRDGGNQPQHF. DNA of the CDR3: TGTGTCAGCAGTTCACACAGGGATGGGGGCAATCAGCCCCAGCATTTT.

The chain employs TRBV7-2 and TRBJ2-1, with 11 bases aligning to TRBD2. TRBJ2-7 explains the end of the DNA better; the J call may be wrong. CDR1 and CDR2 from the germline V gene are SGHTA and FQGNSA. The CDR3 sequence is 16 residues long. The CDR3 reads CASSLNPPSGGNEQYF. DNA for the CDR3: TGTGCCAGCAGCTTAAACCCCCCTAGCGGGGGGAATGAGCAGTACTTC.

J is TRBJ2-4 and V is TRBV4-2; 7 bases match TRBD1. Germline V lookup: CDR1 LGHNA, CDR2 YNFKEQ. The CDR3 runs to 13 residues. Trimming removed 3 bases from V and 7 bases from J; junction bases left unmatched: 3. CDR3 DNA sequence: TGTGCCAGCAGCCAGCCCAGGGGGAACATTCAGTACTTC. This gives the protein CASSQPRGNIQYF.

The chain has TRBV7-9 and TRBJ1-1; 8 bases match TRBD1. CDR1 SEHNR and CDR2 FQNEAQ come from the germline V gene (reference sequence). The CDR3 consists of 15 residues. J gave up 2 bases and V 4 bases, and 6 bases lay outside the gene matches. The CDR3 sequence is CASSSNAGGNTEAFF. CDR3 DNA sequence: TGTGCCAGCAGCTCTAATGCAGGGGGCAACACTGAAGCTTTCTTT.

The CDR3, as DNA: TGCAGTGCGCTTCAACTAGCGGGGGGAGATGAGCAGTTCTTC. Translation gives CSALQLAGGDEQFF. The chain links TRBV20-1 to TRBJ2-1, with 12 bases identical to TRBD2. The germline gives CDR1 DFQATT, CDR2 SNEGSKA (reference sequence). The CDR3 has 14 amino acids. V lost 6 bases, J lost 8 bases, and 8 bases stayed unmatched.

This clonotype was recorded once. The chain employs TRBV5-1 and TRBJ1-2; D is possibly TRBD1 (5 bases). V lost 2 bases to trimming and J lost 6 bases, with 20 bases between them. The V gene's germline CDR1 is SGHRS and CDR2 YFSETQ. This CDR3 has 16 amino acids. The CDR3 nucleotides read TGCGCCAGCAGCTTTAGAGGGGTCGGGCAGGTTCATGGCTACACCTTC. Amino acid sequence: CASSFRGVGQVHGYTF.

As regards this clonotype: A much larger clone lies a single base off, so this may be a read error. The chain is built from TRBV4-2 and TRBJ1-2, with TRBD1 identical over 7 bases. The CDR3 spans 16 residues. Germline CDR1 is LGHNA and CDR2 is YNFKEQ. CDR3 in DNA: TGTGTCAGCAGCCCAGACGGGGGGACAGTAAACTATGGCTACACCTTC. Protein product: CVSSPDGGTVNYGYTF.

This clonotype showed up many times. The V call is TRBV12-3 or TRBV12-4, the J call TRBJ1-5, with D uncertain. The CDR3 is 13 amino acids. Trimming took 1 base from V and 5 from J, leaving 6 bases between them. CDR3 loop: CASSLVRDQPQHF. In nucleotides, the CDR3 is TGTGCCAGCAGTTTAGTGAGGGATCAGCCCCAGCATTTT.

This clonotype occurred many times. This chain uses TRBV5-1 with TRBJ1-1; no clear D. Trimming removed 0 bases at V and 3 bases at J, with 15 bases between. The CDR3 totals 16 residues. Germline assignment: CDR1 SGHRS and CDR2 YFSETQ. CDR3 coding DNA: TGCGCCAGCAGCTTGGGTTCGGCGGGTCGGTACACTGAAGCTTTCTTT. Protein product: CASSLGSAGRYTEAFF.

This clonotype has just a few counts. The rearrangement links TRBV6-2 or TRBV6-3 to TRBJ2-4, with 7 nucleotides matching TRBD2. CDR3 length equals 17 residues. Germline lookup yields CDR1 MNHEY and CDR2 SVGEGT. V was pared by 0 bases and J by 0 bases, with 5 bases of the junction left unmatched. Here the CDR3 reads CASSYSIGGRAKNIQYF. DNA of the CDR3: TGTGCCAGCAGTTACTCGATCGGGGGGAGAGCCAAAAACATTCAGTACTTC.

This clonotype has only a few counts. V is TRBV5-6 and J is TRBJ2-7; a possible D gene is TRBD2 (7 bases). The CDR3 extends over 13 amino acids. Germline assignment: CDR1 SGHDT and CDR2 YYEEEE. V was clipped by 4 bases and J by 6 bases, with 14 bases between them. The CDR3 nucleotides read TGTGCCAGCAGCACCGGACTAGGGGGCGAGCAGTACTTC. Its protein is CASSTGLGGEQYF. The full variable domain, in which reference TRBV5-6 and TRBJ2-7 provide the parts outside the CDR3, is DAGVTQSPTHLIKTRGQQVTLRCSPKSGHDTVSWYQQALGQGPQFIFQYYEEEERQRGNFPDRFSGHQFPNYSSELNVNALLLGDSALYLCASSTGLGGEQYFGPGTRLTVT.

V is TRBV15 and J is TRBJ2-1, with 9 bases lining up with TRBD1. The J call is uncertain, as TRBJ2-7 better fits the DNA end. Germline V gives CDR1 LNHNV, CDR2 YYDKDF (reference sequence). The CDR3 runs to 17 residues. As DNA, the CDR3 is TGTGCCACCAGCAGAGATCTGCGGACAGGGGCCTACAATGAGCAGTACTTC. It is translated as CATSRDLRTGAYNEQYF.

The chain links TRBV28 to TRBJ2-5; 7 positions agree with TRBD1. This CDR3 comprises 16 residues. In germline, CDR1 is MDHEN, CDR2 SYDVKM. V shed 5 bases and J 4 bases; nucleotides not matched to a gene: 13. The CDR3 sequence: CASSPYRQGKGETQYF. For the CDR3, the DNA is TGTGCCAGCAGTCCTTATCGACAGGGAAAGGGAGAGACCCAGTACTTC.

Note on this clonotype: With a much larger clone just one base away, this may be a read error. This chain connects TRBV4-2 to TRBJ2-7; D not certain. This CDR3 region has 16 residues. Per the germline V gene, CDR1 is LGHNA and CDR2 is YNFKEQ. CDR3 amino acids: CANSQVERSNTYEQYF. The CDR3 coding sequence is TGTGCCAACAGCCAAGTGGAGAGGTCCAACACCTACGAGCAGTACTTC.

This clonotype has only a few counts. The V gene is TRBV6-4, the J gene TRBJ2-2; D gene ambiguous. Looked up from germline, CDR1 is MRHNA and CDR2 is SNTAGT. V shed 4 bases and J shed 4 bases, with 4 bases lying between them. The CDR3 consists of 12 residues. CDR3 DNA: TGTGCCAGCAGTGCCCTCACCGGGGAGCTGTTTTTT. It is translated as CASSALTGELFF.

The rearrangement uses TRBV15 and TRBJ2-1; maybe TRBD2 (6 bases). Trimming shortened V by 0 bases and J by 5 bases, and 11 bases separated the two germline ends. Germline V gives CDR1 LNHNV, CDR2 YYDKDF (reference sequence). This CDR3 has 15 residues. The CDR3 here is CATSRDFGGNNEQFF. CDR3 nucleotide sequence: TGTGCCACCAGCAGAGATTTTGGGGGGAACAATGAGCAGTTCTTC. Complete variable domain (other parts from reference TRBV15 and TRBJ2-1): DAMVIQNPRYQVTQFGKPVTLSCSQTLNHNVMYWYQQKSSQAPKLLFHYYDKDFNNEADTPDNFQSRRPNTSFCFLDIRSPGLGDTAMYLCATSRDFGGNNEQFFGPGTRLTVL.

This rearrangement joins TRBV6-2 or TRBV6-3 to TRBJ2-4; D may be TRBD1 (5 bases). The last part of the DNA fits TRBJ2-7 better; the J call may be wrong. This CDR3 comprises 13 residues. Germline loops: CDR1 MNHEY, CDR2 SVGEGT. In DNA form, the CDR3 reads TGTGCCAGCAGTGCAGGGATCGTCTACGAGCAGTACTTC. Translated: CASSAGIVYEQYF.

The table lists this clonotype with a few counts. This sequence joins TRBV3-1 and TRBJ1-2; the match to TRBD1 covers 7 bases. CDR3 length: 13 residues. With 2 bases clipped from V and 6 bases from J, the junction kept 3 bases outside the gene matches. Germline V gene data show CDR1 as LGHDT and CDR2 as YNNKEL (reference sequence). CDR3 sequence (DNA): TGTGCCAGCAGCCAAAGTACAGGGGATGGCTACACCTTC. Protein sequence: CASSQSTGDGYTF.